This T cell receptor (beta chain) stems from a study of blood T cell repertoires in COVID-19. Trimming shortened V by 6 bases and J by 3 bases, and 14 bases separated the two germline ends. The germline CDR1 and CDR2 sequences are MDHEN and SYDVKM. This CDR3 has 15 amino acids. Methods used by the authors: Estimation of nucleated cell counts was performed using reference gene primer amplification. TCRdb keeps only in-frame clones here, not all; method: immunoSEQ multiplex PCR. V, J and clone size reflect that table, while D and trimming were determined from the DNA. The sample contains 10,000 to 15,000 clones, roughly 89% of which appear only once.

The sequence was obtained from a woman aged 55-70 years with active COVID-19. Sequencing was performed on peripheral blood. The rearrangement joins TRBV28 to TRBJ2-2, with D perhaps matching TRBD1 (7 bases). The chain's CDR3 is CASSQGGPDTGELFF. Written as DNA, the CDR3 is TGTGCCAGCAGCCAGGGGGGCCCGGACACCGGGGAGCTGTTTTTT.